This T cell receptor (beta chain) was identified in a study of blood T cell repertoires in COVID-19. Trimming took 4 bases from V and 1 from J; bases not matched to a gene: 9. The V gene's germline CDR1 is SGHDT and CDR2 YYEEEE. This CDR3 is built from 16 residues. In the source study's methods: From reference gene primer amplification, estimates of nucleated cell counts were derived. The method was immunoSEQ multiplex PCR; TCRdb's version includes in-frame clones alone and lacks a portion of them. The V and J calls and clone size were taken over from that table, and D and trimming were inferred from the DNA. The sample lists about 170,000 clones, roughly 84% seen once, with approximately 2.5% in the top ten.

The sequence was obtained from a human donor with acute or convalescent COVID-19. The donor label of this sample is uncertain. The sequenced sample consisted of peripheral blood. The chain links TRBV5-6 to TRBJ2-7, with TRBD1 identical over 9 bases. Written as DNA, the CDR3 is TGTGCCAGCAGCCCCGGGACAGGGAAAGGTTCCTACGAGCAGTACTTC. Its translation: CASSPGTGKGSYEQYF.